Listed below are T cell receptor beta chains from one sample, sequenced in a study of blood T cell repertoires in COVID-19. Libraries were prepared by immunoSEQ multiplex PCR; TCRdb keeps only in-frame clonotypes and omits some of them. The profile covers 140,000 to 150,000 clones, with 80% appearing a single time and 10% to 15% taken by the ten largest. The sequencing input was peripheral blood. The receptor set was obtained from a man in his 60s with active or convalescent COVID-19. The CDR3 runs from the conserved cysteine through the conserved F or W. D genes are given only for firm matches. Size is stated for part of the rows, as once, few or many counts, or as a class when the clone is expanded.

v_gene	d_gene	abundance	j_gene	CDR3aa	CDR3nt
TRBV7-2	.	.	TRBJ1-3	CASSLTGTSSGNTIYF	TGTGCCAGCAGCTTAACAGGGACGAGCTCTGGAAACACCATATATTTT
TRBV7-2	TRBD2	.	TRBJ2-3	CASSPGGGGTDTQYF	TGTGCCAGCAGCCCCGGGGGGGGAGGCACAGATACGCAGTATTTT
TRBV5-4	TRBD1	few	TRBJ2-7	CASSLMDRSYEQYF	TGTGCCAGCAGCTTGATGGACAGGTCCTACGAGCAGTACTTC
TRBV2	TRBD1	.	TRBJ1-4	CASSQDRVNEKLFF	TGTGCCAGCAGTCAGGACAGGGTTAATGAAAAACTGTTTTTT
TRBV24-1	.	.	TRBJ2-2	CATSDLTTGELFF	TGTGCCACCAGTGATCTCACCACTGGGGAGCTGTTTTTT
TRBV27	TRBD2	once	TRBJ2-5	CASSPGLAAYRETQYF	TGTGCCAGCAGTCCCGGACTAGCGGCCTACAGGGAGACCCAGTACTTC
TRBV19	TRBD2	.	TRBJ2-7	CASSRRLAGTDEQYF	TGTGCCAGTAGTAGGAGACTAGCGGGTACCGACGAGCAGTACTTC
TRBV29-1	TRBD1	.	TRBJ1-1	CSVLTGVSEAFF	TGCAGCGTTTTGACAGGGGTGAGTGAAGCTTTCTTT
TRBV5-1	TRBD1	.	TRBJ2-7	CASSLIPGQGFEQYF	TGCGCCAGCAGCTTGATCCCGGGACAGGGGTTCGAGCAGTACTTC
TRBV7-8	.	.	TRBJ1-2	CASSLASGVYGYTF	TGTGCCAGCAGCTTAGCGTCAGGGGTTTATGGCTACACCTTC
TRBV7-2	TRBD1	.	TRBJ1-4	CASSSDRGDEKLFF	TGTGCCAGCAGCTCGGACAGGGGGGATGAAAAACTGTTTTTT
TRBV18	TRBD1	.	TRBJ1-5	CASSPGQDQPQHF	TGTGCCAGCTCACCAGGACAGGATCAGCCCCAGCATTTT
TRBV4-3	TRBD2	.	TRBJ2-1	CASSQAPTSGSEEDNEQFF	TGCGCCAGCAGCCAAGCCCCGACTAGCGGGAGTGAGGAAGACAATGAGCAGTTCTTC
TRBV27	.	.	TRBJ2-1	CASSSPQGNEQFF	TGTGCCAGCAGTTCACCTCAGGGCAATGAGCAGTTCTTC
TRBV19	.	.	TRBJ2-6	CASTGIGLTGGANVLTF	TGTGCCAGTACTGGTATTGGGCTAACAGGTGGGGCCAACGTCCTGACTTTC
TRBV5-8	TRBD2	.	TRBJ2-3	CASSSAGGLTDTQYF	TGTGCCAGCAGCTCAGCGGGAGGGCTCACAGATACGCAGTATTTT
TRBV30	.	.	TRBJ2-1	CAWSRSPLLNEQFF	TGTGCCTGGAGTCGAAGCCCTTTACTCAATGAGCAGTTCTTC